This TCR beta chain is drawn from a study of TIL therapy for anti-PD-1-resistant metastatic lung cancer. Study background: Patients had a median age of around 54 years (range about 35-75).

Sequencing used immunoSEQ v3. Survey-level samples got 1.5 million to 2 million read pairs; deep-level samples got about 4.5-6.5 million. Generated by immunoSEQ multiplex PCR, the TCRdb table keeps only in-frame clones and is missing some. The repertoire includes about 100,000 clones, about three fifths of them detected once, and roughly 11% sits in the top ten. CDR1 is KGHDR and CDR2 is SFDVKD in the germline V gene. V was cut by 3 bases and J by 8 bases, with 18 bases left in between. The length of the CDR3 is 16 residues. Sample time point: pre-treatment sample, taken before nivolumab and TIL therapy. The tumor samples were excised metastases, mostly pleural nodules or supraclavicular lymph nodes.

The V call is TRBV24-1, the J call TRBJ2-2, with a possible D match to TRBD1 (5 bases). Material: tumor tissue, obtained at baseline. This clonotype was obtained from a person between 25 and 79 years old with non-small cell lung cancer. CDR3 coding DNA: TGTGCCACCAGTGATCCTCCCGGGCAGGGCATTGGGGAGCTGTTTTTT. It codes for CATSDPPGQGIGELFF.